The entry below describes one TCR beta chain. This entry is derived from a study of cytomegalovirus exposure and HLA in healthy donors. The repertoire was sequenced with immunoSEQ multiplex PCR; TCRdb's copy has only in-frame clones and lacks some. The sample consists of 250,000 to 400,000 clones, 75% to 90% of them appearing once. The sequenced sample consisted of PBMCs. This clonotype originated in a woman in her thirties in good health and CMV-seropositive.

CDR3 protein: CSVAGAYEQYF. The CDR3 DNA sequence: TGCAGCGTTGCAGGGGCTTACGAGCAGTACTTC. J is TRBJ2-7 and V is TRBV29-1; D perhaps matches TRBD1 (6 bases). CDR3 length: 11 amino acids. Germline V lookup: CDR1 SQVTM, CDR2 ANQGSEA. V was trimmed by 4 bases and J by 4 bases, leaving 8 bases between them.